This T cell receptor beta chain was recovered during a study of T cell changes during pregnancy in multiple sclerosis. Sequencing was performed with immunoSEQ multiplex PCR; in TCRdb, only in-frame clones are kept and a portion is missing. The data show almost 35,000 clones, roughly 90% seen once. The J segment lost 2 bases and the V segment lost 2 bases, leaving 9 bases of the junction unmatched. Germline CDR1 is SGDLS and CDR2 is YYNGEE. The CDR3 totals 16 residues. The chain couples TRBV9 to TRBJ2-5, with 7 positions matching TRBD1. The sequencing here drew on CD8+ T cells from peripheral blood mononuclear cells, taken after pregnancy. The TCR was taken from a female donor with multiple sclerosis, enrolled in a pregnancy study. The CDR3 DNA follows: TGTGCCAGCAGCGTGGGGACAGCCGGACTTCAAGAGACCCAGTACTTC. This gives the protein CASSVGTAGLQETQYF. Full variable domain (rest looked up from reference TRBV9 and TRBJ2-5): DSGVTQTPKHLITATGQRVTLRCSPRSGDLSVYWYQQSLDQGLQFLIQYYNGEERAKGNILERFSAQQFPDLHSELNLSSLELGDSALYFCASSVGTAGLQETQYFGPGTRLLVL.